The TCR beta chain described here comes from a study of shared clonotypes between healthy human individuals. On this clone itself: Its target is not known.

The assay was immunoSEQ multiplex PCR, and TCRdb's table has in-frame clones only and misses some. The sample yields 1,500,000 or so clones, less than 99% seen once. The V gene's germline CDR1 is MNHEY and CDR2 SMNVEV (reference sequence). The ends lost 7 bases at V and 5 bases at J; junction bases unmatched: 12. CDR3 length: 16 residues. The study's findings and limits: Memory subsets had estimated richness that was generally smaller than that of naive subsets.

The rearrangement joins TRBV27 to TRBJ2-2; TRBD2 matches 8 bases. This receptor was taken from a man aged 30 to 39 in good health. Sequencing input: naive CD4+ T cells sorted from blood. The sample's subset: CD45RA+ positively selected. The CDR3 is CASTLGLAGGTGELFF. CDR3 coding DNA: TGTGCCAGCACCCTGGGGCTAGCGGGTGGGACCGGGGAGCTGTTTTTT.